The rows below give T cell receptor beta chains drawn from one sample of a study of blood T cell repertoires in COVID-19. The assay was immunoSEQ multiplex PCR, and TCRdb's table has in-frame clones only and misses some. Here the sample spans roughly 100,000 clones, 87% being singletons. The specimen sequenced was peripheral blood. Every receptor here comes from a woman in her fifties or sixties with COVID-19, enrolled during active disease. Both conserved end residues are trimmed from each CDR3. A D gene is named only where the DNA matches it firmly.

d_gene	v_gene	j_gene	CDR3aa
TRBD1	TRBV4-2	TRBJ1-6	ASRGQNYSPLH
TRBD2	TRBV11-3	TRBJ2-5	ASGDVSGGTQETQY
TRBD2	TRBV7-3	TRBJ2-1	ASSLQGLAGGNEQF
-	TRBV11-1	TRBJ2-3	ASSYRTSTDTQY
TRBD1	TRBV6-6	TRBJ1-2	AILDRSYGYT
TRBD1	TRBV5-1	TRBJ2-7	ASSPGQEIYEQY
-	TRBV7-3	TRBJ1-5	ASSLTGNQPQH
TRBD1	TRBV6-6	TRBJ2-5	ASNKGAVETQY
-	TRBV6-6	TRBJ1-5	ASSQAGGSLGNQPQH
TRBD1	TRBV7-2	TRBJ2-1	ASSLYVTGGVF
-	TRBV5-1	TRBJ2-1	ASSFRERGRNEQF
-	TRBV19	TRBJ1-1	ASSEESPNTEAF
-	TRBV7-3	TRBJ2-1	ASSWGAIFRQDSYNEQF
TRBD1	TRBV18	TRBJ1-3	ASSRTGGRNTIY
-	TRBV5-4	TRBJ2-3	ASSPLAADTQY
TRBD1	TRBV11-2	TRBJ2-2	ASSRDRGTGELF
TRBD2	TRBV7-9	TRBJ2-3	ATQATSITDTQY
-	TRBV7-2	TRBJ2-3	ASSARRATADTQY
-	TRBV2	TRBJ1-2	ASRGTQYGYT
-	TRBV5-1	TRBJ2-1	ASSANGDGGAQF
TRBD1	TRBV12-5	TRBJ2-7	ASGLAQGYEQY
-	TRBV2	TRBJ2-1	ASSAGTQF
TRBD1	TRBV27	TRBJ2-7	ASSLRGQGNEQY
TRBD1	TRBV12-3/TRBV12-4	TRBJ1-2	ASNDRVGGYT
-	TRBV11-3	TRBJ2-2	ASSLGGSGYTGELF
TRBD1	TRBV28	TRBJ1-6	ASSTPTGGYSPLH
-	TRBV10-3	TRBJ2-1	AISDTTLGSYNEQF
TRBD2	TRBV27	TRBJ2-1	ASSFLAGRNEQF
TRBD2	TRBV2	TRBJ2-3	ASSRWTSGGSTDTQY
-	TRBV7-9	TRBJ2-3	ASSRTGGDTQY
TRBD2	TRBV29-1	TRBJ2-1	SVEGLLAGEYNEQF
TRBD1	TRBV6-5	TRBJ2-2	ASSPGTGVPGELF
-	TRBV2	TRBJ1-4	ASSVGTNLEKLF
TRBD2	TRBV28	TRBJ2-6	ATTTTRGGAGPGANVLT
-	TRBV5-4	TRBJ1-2	ASSFAGMSDGYT
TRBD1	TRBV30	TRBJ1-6	AWKKRDRDNSPLH
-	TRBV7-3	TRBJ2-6	ASSLAGQPFSGANVLT
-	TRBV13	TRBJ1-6	ASSLVGLGSSYNSPLH
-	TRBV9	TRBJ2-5	ASSVGGGVETQY